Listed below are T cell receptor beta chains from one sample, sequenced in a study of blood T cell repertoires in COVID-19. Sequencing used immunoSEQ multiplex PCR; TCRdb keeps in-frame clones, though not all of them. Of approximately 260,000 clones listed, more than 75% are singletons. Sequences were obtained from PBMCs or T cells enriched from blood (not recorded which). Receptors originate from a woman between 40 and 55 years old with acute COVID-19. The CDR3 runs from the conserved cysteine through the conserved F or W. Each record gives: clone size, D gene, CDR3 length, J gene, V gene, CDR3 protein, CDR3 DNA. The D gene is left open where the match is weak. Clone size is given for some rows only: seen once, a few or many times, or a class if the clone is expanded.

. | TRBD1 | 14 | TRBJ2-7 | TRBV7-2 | CASSLDRATYEQYF | TGTGCCAGCAGCCTGGACAGGGCCACCTACGAGCAGTACTTC
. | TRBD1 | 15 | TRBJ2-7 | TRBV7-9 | CASSSGTGDVYEQYF | TGTGCCAGCAGCTCGGGGACAGGGGATGTCTACGAGCAGTACTTC
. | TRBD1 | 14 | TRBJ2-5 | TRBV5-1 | CASSTGQGSETQYF | TGCGCCAGCAGCACAGGACAGGGTTCGGAGACCCAGTACTTC
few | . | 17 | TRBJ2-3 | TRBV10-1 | CASSESSGVNNPDTQYF | TGCGCCAGCAGTGAGTCGTCGGGGGTAAATAACCCAGATACGCAGTATTTT
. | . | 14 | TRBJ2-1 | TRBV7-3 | CASSLYFSYNEQFF | TGTGCCAGCAGCTTATACTTCTCCTACAATGAGCAGTTCTTC
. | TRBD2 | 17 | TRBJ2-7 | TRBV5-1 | CASSLRSGTSGPYEQYF | TGCGCCAGCAGCCTACGCTCCGGGACTAGCGGCCCCTACGAGCAGTACTTC
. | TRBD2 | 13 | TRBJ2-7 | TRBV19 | CASSIPGGTEEYF | TGTGCCAGTAGTATACCCGGGGGGACGGAAGAGTACTTC
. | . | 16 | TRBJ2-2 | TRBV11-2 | CASSLSRRGWAGELFF | TGTGCCAGCAGCTTAAGCCGCAGGGGTTGGGCCGGGGAGCTGTTTTTT
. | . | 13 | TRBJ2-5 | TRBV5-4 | CASSFIGGETQYF | TGTGCCAGCAGCTTCATCGGGGGAGAGACCCAGTACTTC
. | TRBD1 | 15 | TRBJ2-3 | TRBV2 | CASSRTGLRTDTQYF | TGTGCCAGCAGTCGGACAGGGTTAAGAACAGATACGCAGTATTTT
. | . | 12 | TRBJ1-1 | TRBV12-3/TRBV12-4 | CASSSWDMATFF | TGTGCCAGCAGTTCCTGGGACATGGCAACTTTCTTT
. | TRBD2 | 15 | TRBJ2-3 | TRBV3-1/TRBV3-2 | CASSPGGGPTDTQYF | TGTGCCAGCAGCCCTGGCGGGGGGCCCACAGATACGCAGTATTTT
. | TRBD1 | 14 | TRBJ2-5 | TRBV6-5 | CASSTRTGRETQYF | TGTGCCAGCAGTACCCGGACAGGGCGGGAGACCCAGTACTTC
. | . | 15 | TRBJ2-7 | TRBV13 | CASSLGGTARAEQYF | TGTGCCAGCAGCTTAGGAGGGACTGCTCGCGCCGAGCAGTACTTC
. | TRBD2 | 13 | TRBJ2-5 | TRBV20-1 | CSASTSGSETQYF | TGCAGTGCTAGTACTAGCGGGTCCGAGACCCAGTACTTC
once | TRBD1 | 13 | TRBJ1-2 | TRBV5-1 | CASSTTTGYGYTF | TGCGCCAGCAGCACCACGACAGGGTATGGCTACACCTTC
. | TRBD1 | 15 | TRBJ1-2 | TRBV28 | CASEDNVDRYYGYTF | TGTGCCAGCGAGGATAATGTGGACAGGTATTATGGCTACACCTTC
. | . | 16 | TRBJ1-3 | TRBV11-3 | CASSLATRRSGNTIYF | TGTGCCAGCAGCTTAGCTACGAGGCGCTCTGGAAACACCATATATTTT
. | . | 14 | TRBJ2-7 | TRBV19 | CASTRTISAYEQYF | TGTGCCAGTACTAGAACGATCTCCGCCTACGAGCAGTACTTC
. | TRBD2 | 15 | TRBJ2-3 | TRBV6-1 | CASSEFPAGADTQYF | TGTGCCAGCAGTGAATTTCCAGCGGGGGCAGATACGCAGTATTTT
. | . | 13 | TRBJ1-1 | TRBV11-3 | CASSPFSNTEAFF | TGTGCCAGCAGCCCGTTCTCGAACACTGAAGCTTTCTTT